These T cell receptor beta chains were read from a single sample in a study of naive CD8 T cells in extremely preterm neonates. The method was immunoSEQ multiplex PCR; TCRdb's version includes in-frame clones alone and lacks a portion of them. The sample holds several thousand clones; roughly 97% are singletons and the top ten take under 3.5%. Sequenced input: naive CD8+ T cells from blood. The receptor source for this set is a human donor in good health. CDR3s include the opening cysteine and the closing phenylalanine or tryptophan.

CDR3 protein: CASSLWADSNQPQHF; V gene: TRBV13
CDR3 protein: CASTGARTGELFF; V gene: TRBV13
CDR3 protein: CASSLEGPYTDTQYF; V gene: TRBV7-2
CDR3 protein: CASSQGAFTEAFF; V gene: TRBV7-9
CDR3 protein: CAWSVRGSTEAFF; V gene: TRBV30
CDR3 protein: CAWSLPHATNEKLFF; V gene: TRBV30
CDR3 protein: CASSLPENTEAFF; V gene: TRBV5-8
CDR3 protein: CASTELGQTGTNYGYTF; V gene: TRBV28
CDR3 protein: CASLRVRNTEAFF; V gene: TRBV28
CDR3 protein: CASTRTSGFNEQFF; V gene: TRBV7-9